The next 8 T cell receptor beta chains were all read from a single sample in a study of shared clonotypes between healthy human individuals. TCRdb's table, derived via immunoSEQ multiplex PCR, lists solely in-frame clones and lacks some. The sample contains some 2.1 million clones, 90% to 95% of which appear only once. Naive CD8 isolation took CD45RO-negative cells positively selected for CCR7 and excluded terminally differentiated effector memory CD45RA+ cells. Material: naive CD8+ T cells from PBMCs. These receptors were collected from a man aged 18-30 years in good health. Some clones in this sample may be carry-over from other donors' samples.

The CDR3 is CASSPGTGAYEQYF. In DNA form, the CDR3 reads TGTGCCAGCAGCCCCGGGACAGGGGCTTACGAGCAGTACTTC. The chain carries TRBV7-2 and TRBJ2-7; TRBD1 aligns across 10 bases. The CDR3 totals 14 residues. From germline, CDR1 is SGHTA and CDR2 FQGNSA. With V trimmed by 5 bases and J by 4 bases, 5 bases remained unmatched.

This chain links TRBV10-1 with TRBJ2-7; 9 nucleotides match TRBD2. Germline CDR1 WNHNN, CDR2 SYGVQD (reference sequence). There are 11 residues in the CDR3. V lost 11 bases and J lost 2; bases outside the gene matches: 1. Written as DNA, the CDR3 is TGCGCCCGACTAGCGGCCTACGAGCAGTACTTC. This codes for CARLAAYEQYF.

The V and J genes are TRBV4-1 and TRBJ2-1; D is perhaps TRBD2 (6 bases). The CDR3 runs to 13 residues. Germline assignment: CDR1 MGHRA and CDR2 YSYEKL. The V and J ends lost 3 bases and 10 bases respectively, with 13 bases between them. CDR3 protein: CASSHGGVREQFF. The CDR3, as DNA: TGCGCCAGCAGCCACGGAGGGGTAAGAGAGCAGTTCTTC.

Concerning this clone itself: The same CDR3 arises from other DNA sequences in this sample as well. V usage is TRBV28 and J usage is TRBJ2-7; possibly TRBD2 for D (6 bases). Trimming left V 3 bases short and J 7 bases short, with 7 bases between. The germline gives CDR1 MDHEN, CDR2 SYDVKM. This CDR3 contains 11 residues. The CDR3 DNA sequence: TGTGCCAGCAGTTTGGGGAGGGAGCAGTACTTC. Its translation is CASSLGREQYF.

V and J are TRBV27 and TRBJ2-7, with a possible D match to TRBD2 (5 bases). This CDR3 has 15 residues. Germline lookup yields CDR1 MNHEY and CDR2 SMNVEV (reference sequence). V was pared by 3 bases and J by 5 bases, with 17 bases between. The CDR3 region is CASSLHRGNGNEQYF. As DNA, the CDR3 is TGTGCCAGCAGTTTGCATCGGGGTAACGGCAACGAGCAGTACTTC.

CDR3 nucleotides: TGTGCCAGCAGCTTAACGCGCCCGGACAGGGGGACTATTTTCTCCTACAATGAGCAGTTCTTC. Encoded protein: CASSLTRPDRGTIFSYNEQFF. V is TRBV7-3 and J is TRBJ2-1; TRBD1 matches at 10 bases. The CDR3 loop spans 21 amino acids. The V segment lost 0 bases and the J segment 0 bases; nucleotides outside the gene matches: 14. Germline V gene sequence: CDR1 SGHTA, CDR2 FQGTGA. The full variable domain, rest sourced from reference TRBV7-3 and TRBJ2-1, is GAGVSQTPSNKVTEKGKYVELRCDPISGHTALYWYRQSLGQGPEFLIYFQGTGAADDSGLPNDRFFAVRPEGSVSTLKIQRTERGDSAVYLCASSLTRPDRGTIFSYNEQFFGPGTRLTVL.

V gene TRBV11-2 combines with J gene TRBJ2-7; TRBD1 might be the D (5 bases). Between the trimmed V and J ends, which lost 5 bases and 3 bases, there was a span of 11 bases. The V gene's germline CDR1 is SGHAT and CDR2 FQNNGV. CDR3 length: 13 amino acids. This chain's CDR3 is CASSPGHFYEQYF. The DNA for the CDR3 is TGTGCCAGCAGCCCCGGACACTTCTACGAGCAGTACTTC.

CDR3 residues: CASSLSRGSFSYEQYF. CDR3 DNA sequence: TGTGCCAGCAGTTTATCGAGAGGGAGCTTCTCCTACGAGCAGTACTTC. This chain connects TRBV27 to TRBJ2-7; TRBD2 might be the D (5 bases). The CDR3 extends over 16 amino acids. Trimming removed 0 bases from V and 0 bases from J, with 12 bases in between. Per germline, CDR1 MNHEY and CDR2 SMNVEV (reference sequence).